This TCR beta chain originates from a study of T cells in localized non-small cell lung cancer. Findings and limits, study-wide: When the top 100 tumor clones were examined, a median approximately 60 of them also appeared in the adjacent lung, which was paired and uninvolved. Uninvolved neighboring lung showed the greatest T cell clonality, exceeding tumor. Patients showing higher blood T cell density tended to see longer overall survival.

In regard to this clone: Antigen unknown.

Method: immunoSEQ multiplex PCR; TCRdb's copy keeps in-frame clones and lacks some. The top ten clones hold 7% to 9% of a sample with tens of thousands of clones, just over 90% of them seen once. The CDR3 contains 15 residues. Trimming took off 4 bases at V and 2 bases at J, with 13 bases between the two ends. Germline CDR1 reads SGHTA; CDR2 reads FQGTGA. The specimen was peripheral blood, collected before any cancer treatment. The receptor's source is an older female donor with stage I lung adenocarcinoma. The V and J genes are TRBV7-3 and TRBJ2-3; D may be TRBD2 (7 bases). The CDR3 reads CASSWTGGATDTQYF. DNA of the CDR3: TGTGCCAGCAGCTGGACTGGGGGGGCCACAGATACGCAGTATTTT. The variable domain in full, completed from reference TRBV7-3 and TRBJ2-3, reads GAGVSQTPSNKVTEKGKYVELRCDPISGHTALYWYRQSLGQGPEFLIYFQGTGAADDSGLPNDRFFAVRPEGSVSTLKIQRTERGDSAVYLCASSWTGGATDTQYFGPGTRLTVL.